This T cell receptor beta chain was sequenced for a study of blood T cells in healthy people across ages. CDR3 length: 11 amino acids. V was cut by 1 base and J by 5 bases, with 2 bases left in between. Germline V gene lookup returns CDR1 SNHLY and CDR2 FYNNEI. A J-beta primer mix and a sample-barcoded 5' primer were used in a second PCR of roughly 6 to 11 cycles. TCRdb reprocessed the 5' RACE reads via MiXCR and lists one record per CDR3 protein. Among roughly 1.7 million distinct CDR3 sequences listed, about 32% were seen once. This clonotype was observed at least ten times. Sequenced sample: blood. The origin of this receptor is a woman aged 25 to 39 in good health. The chain has TRBV2 and TRBJ2-5; D gene unclear. This chain's CDR3 is CASSEVETQYF. CDR3 nucleotides: TGTGCCAGCAGTGAAGTGGAGACCCAGTACTTC.